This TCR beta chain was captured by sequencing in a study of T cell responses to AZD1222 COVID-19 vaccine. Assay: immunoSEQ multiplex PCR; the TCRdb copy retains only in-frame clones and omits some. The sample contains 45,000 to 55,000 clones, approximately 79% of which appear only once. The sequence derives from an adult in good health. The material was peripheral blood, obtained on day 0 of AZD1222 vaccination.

CDR3 residues: CASRPDSRQANYGYTF. The CDR3 DNA is TGTGCCAGTAGACCAGATTCCAGACAAGCTAACTATGGCTACACCTTC. V and J are TRBV19 and TRBJ1-2; D is undetermined. Germline CDR1 and CDR2: LNHDA and SQIVND (reference sequence). V was shortened by 6 bases and J by 0 bases, with 17 bases between the two germline ends. The CDR3 is 16 amino acids.